This TCR beta chain was recovered during a study of T cells after yellow fever vaccination. TCRdb re-analysed the 5' RACE reads in MiXCR, keeping a single row per CDR3 protein. The data show 450,000 to 650,000 distinct CDR3 sequences, 13% seen once. The CDR3 has 16 amino acids. CDR1 is LNHDA, CDR2 SQIVND, per germline (reference sequence). V gave up 7 bases and J gave up 1 base; unmatched junction bases: 6. The sample holds a few counts of this clonotype. Sequenced material: PBMCs, taken on the day of the yellow fever booster vaccination. The source of this sequence is a man in his thirties or forties who received the YFV17D yellow fever vaccine. The chain recombines TRBV19 with TRBJ2-2; 10 bases match TRBD2. CDR3 DNA: TGTGCCAGTAAAAACGGACTAGCGGTGAACACCGGGGAGCTGTTTTTT. Its translation: CASKNGLAVNTGELFF.